This TCR beta chain appears in the sequencing data of a study of blood T cell repertoires in COVID-19. Study-wide context: From the United States, Italy and Spain came samples of acute and convalescent COVID-19.

Between the trimmed V and J ends, which lost 2 bases and 0 bases, there was a span of 15 bases. This CDR3 contains 16 residues. In germline, CDR1 is SQVTM, CDR2 ANQGSEA. Authors' methods: Reference gene primer amplification gave estimated nucleated cell counts. Using immunoSEQ multiplex PCR, the repertoire was profiled, and TCRdb retains in-frame clones only, with some absent. V and J calls and clone size are as listed in that table; D and trimming were resolved from the DNA. The sample lists approximately 180,000 clones, more than 70% occurring once. The rearrangement uses TRBV29-1 and TRBJ2-3, with D maybe TRBD2 (6 bases). This clonotype was sampled from a man aged 35-49 years with active or convalescent COVID-19. The sample was peripheral blood. CDR3 amino acids: CSVEMGQTRSTDTQYF. In nucleotides, the CDR3 is TGCAGCGTTGAAATGGGGCAGACTAGAAGCACAGATACGCAGTATTTT.